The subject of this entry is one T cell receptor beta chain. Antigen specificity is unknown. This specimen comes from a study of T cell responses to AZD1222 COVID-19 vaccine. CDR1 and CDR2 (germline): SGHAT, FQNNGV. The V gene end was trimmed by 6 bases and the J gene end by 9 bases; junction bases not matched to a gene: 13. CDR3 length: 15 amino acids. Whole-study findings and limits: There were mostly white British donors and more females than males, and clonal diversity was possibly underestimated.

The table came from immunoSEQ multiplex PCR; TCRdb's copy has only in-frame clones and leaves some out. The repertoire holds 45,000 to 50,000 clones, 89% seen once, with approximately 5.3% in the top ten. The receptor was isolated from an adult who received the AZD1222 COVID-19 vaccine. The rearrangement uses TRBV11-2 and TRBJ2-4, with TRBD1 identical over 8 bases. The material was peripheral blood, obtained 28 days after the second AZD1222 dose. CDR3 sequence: CASSTWEDREGIQYF. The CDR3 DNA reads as TGTGCCAGCAGTACCTGGGAGGACAGGGAAGGCATTCAGTACTTC.